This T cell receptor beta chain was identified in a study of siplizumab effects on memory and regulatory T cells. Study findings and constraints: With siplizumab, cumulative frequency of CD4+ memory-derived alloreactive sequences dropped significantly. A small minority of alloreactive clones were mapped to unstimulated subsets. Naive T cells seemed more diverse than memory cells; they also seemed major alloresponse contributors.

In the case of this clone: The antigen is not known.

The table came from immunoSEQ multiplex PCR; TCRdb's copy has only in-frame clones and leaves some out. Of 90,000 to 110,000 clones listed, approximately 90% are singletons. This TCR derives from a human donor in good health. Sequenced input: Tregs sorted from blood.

CDR3 protein: CASSLAGQGASEQYF. In DNA, the CDR3 is TGTGCCAGCAGCTTGGCGGGACAGGGGGCGTCCGAGCAGTACTTC. The chain carries TRBV7-6 and TRBJ2-7; 12 bases match TRBD1. The CDR3 consists of 15 residues. Germline assignment: CDR1 SGHVS and CDR2 FNYEAQ. Losses at the gene ends were 3 bases for V and 6 bases for J; bases not matched to a gene: 6.